Included here is one T cell receptor beta chain sequence, with context. This clone's antigen is unknown. No qualities accompany the bases; no much larger clone lies one base away. The source of the sample is a study of blood T cells in healthy people across ages (dated by TCRdb to the mid-2010s). About the full investigation: In model experiments, template switching captured roughly one uniquely barcoded TCR beta cDNA molecule for every two T cells. To avoid experimental bias, donors of different ages were spread randomly across the sequencing lanes. The donors were divided into four age groups: young (average roughly 15 years), middle-aged (around 37), aged (approximately 62) and long-lived (roughly 88). Using deep sequencing normalized with unique cDNA molecular identifiers, the study measured how TCR beta repertoire diversity changes with age. For two donors (one aged 18 to 29 and one aged 80 or older), the study analyzed two additional independent replicas of 1 million unique cDNA reads from the same blood draw.

Receptor libraries were prepared by 5' RACE. The reads were generated on an Illumina HiSeq 2500. A second about 7 to 12 cycle PCR used a sample-barcoded 5' primer and a J-beta primer mix. A template-switch 5' adaptor carrying 12 random nucleotides introduced a unique molecular identifier onto each TCR beta cDNA molecule. Each sample yielded at least 3 million CDR3-containing paired-end reads. The Mint cDNA synthesis kit, primed by a TRBC-specific oligonucleotide, was used to synthesize first-strand cDNA from all RNA. After uracil-DNA glycosylase treatment, a first 18-cycle PCR used universal primers M1SS and BC2_uni_R on all cDNA. As for the original processing: For normalization, 1 million high-quality reads, each with a distinct molecular identifier, were randomly selected from each sample. Reads with shared molecular identifiers were discarded instead of being binned into consensus sequences. CDR3 identification, clonotype clustering and error correction used MiTCR with a Q25 quality threshold and the strictest error-elimination algorithm. A nonparametric unseen species model with Euler transformation was used to estimate a lower bound on total TCR beta diversity. TCRdb cleaned the public reads at Q25 with fastp, built clones with MiXCR and kept in-frame beta chains. A single entry per CDR3 protein holds the most common genes and DNA from its merged rows. The V and J calls come from TCRdb's annotation, not from the publication. Across this sample there are over 600,000 distinct CDR3 sequences, with 40% to 45% seen only once. The ten most abundant clones make up approximately 31% of the sample.

Study-wide findings and limitations: Donor CMV infection status was unknown, potentially confounding age-related changes in expanded clonotypes. Observed TCR beta diversity correlated strongly with the percentage of naive T cells measured by flow cytometry. Because profiling used bulk unsorted PBMCs, naive and antigen-experienced compartments could not be compared conclusively. As age increased, observed TCR beta diversity per million T cells dropped in a roughly linear way, and a significant reduction was already evident by age about 40. The long-lived group showed more naive CD4+ T cells, fewer expanded clones and increased TCR diversity than the aged group, suggesting age selection. Total diversity estimates from one million sequenced T cells were considered lower bounds and underestimates.

The donors were around 39 Caucasian individuals from Russia, aged roughly 6 to 100 years, who were systemically healthy. Each donor gave ten milliliters of peripheral blood, collected into EDTA-treated Vacutainer tubes. Ficoll-Paque density-gradient centrifugation was used to isolate PBMCs, with at least 6 million per sample. Total RNA was extracted from PBMCs with Trizol reagent, with at least 5.5 micrograms obtained per sample. Naive CD45RAhigh/CD27high T cell percentages were measured by flow cytometry on a PBMC aliquot from every donor. The source material was blood. This receptor was obtained from a man older than 75 in good health.

The CDR3 region: CASSAGTGNEKLFF. The base sequence is TGTGCCAGCAGTGCCGGGACAGGGAATGAAAAACTGTTTTTT. The chain is assembled from TRBV6-5 and TRBJ1-4, and TRBD1 aligns with 9 junction nucleotides. The germline V gene gives CDR1 as MNHEY and CDR2 as SVGAGI. After removal of 5 bases from V and 5 bases from J, the junction retains 3 bases not matched to a gene. Taken from cysteine to phenylalanine, the CDR3 has 14 residues. Only CDR3 DNA remains: 42 bases, in frame from the first base.